Following are 32 T cell receptor beta chains from one sample sequenced in a study of blood T cell repertoires in COVID-19. Profiling relied on immunoSEQ multiplex PCR, and the TCRdb table lists in-frame clones only, not all of them. The sample includes roughly 200,000 clones, roughly 80% of them seen just once. Input material: peripheral blood. The source of these receptors is a woman aged 60-70 years with COVID-19, enrolled during active disease.

V is TRBV7-2 and J is TRBJ2-2; D is ambiguous. This CDR3 spans 15 amino acids. Trimming left V 1 base short and J 0 bases short, with 6 bases between. The germline gives CDR1 SGHTA, CDR2 FQGNSA. This CDR3 reads CASSLDSSNTGELFF. The CDR3 DNA follows: TGTGCCAGCAGCTTAGATAGCTCGAACACCGGGGAGCTGTTTTTT. Complete variable domain (other parts from reference TRBV7-2 and TRBJ2-2): GAGVSQSPSNKVTEKGKDVELRCDPISGHTALYWYRQSLGQGLEFLIYFQGNSAPDKSGLPSDRFSAERTGGSVSTLTIQRTQQEDSAVYLCASSLDSSNTGELFFGEGSRLTVL.

This chain joins TRBV11-2 and TRBJ2-3; 7 nucleotides line up with TRBD1. Trimming removed 8 bases from V and 6 bases from J; junction bases left unmatched: 5. This CDR3 region has 12 residues. CDR1 is SGHAT, CDR2 FQNNGV, per germline. The CDR3 sequence: CASEGAGDTQYF. The DNA of the CDR3 is TGTGCCAGCGAGGGGGCAGGGGATACGCAGTATTTT.

The chain has TRBV5-1 and TRBJ1-1; weak D call: TRBD1 (5 bases). V lost 4 bases to trimming and J lost 5 bases, with 15 bases between them. The CDR3 length is 14 residues. CDR1 is SGHRS and CDR2 is YFSETQ in the germline V gene. CDR3 residues: CASSLDPGVTEAFF. CDR3 DNA: TGCGCCAGCAGCCTGGACCCGGGGGTAACTGAAGCTTTCTTT.

J is TRBJ1-2 and V is TRBV11-3, with 10 positions matching TRBD1. The CDR3 runs 18 residues. V lost 5 bases to trimming and J lost 4 bases; unmatched junction nucleotides: 16. CDR1 and CDR2 (germline): SGHNT, YENEEA. The CDR3 loop reads CASSTFRDRGLQPYGYTF. The CDR3, as DNA: TGTGCCAGCAGCACTTTCCGGGACAGGGGCCTCCAACCCTATGGCTACACCTTC.

This clone occurred once. V usage is TRBV6-6 and J usage is TRBJ1-6; D gene uncertain. V lost 6 bases and J 14 bases, leaving 17 bases between the germline ends. Germline lookup yields CDR1 MNHNY and CDR2 SVGAGI (reference sequence). This CDR3 is built from 13 residues. CDR3 bases: TGTGCCAGCAGCTACGAGCCCAATTCGTCCCTCCACTTT. It specifies CASSYEPNSSLHF.

The chain links TRBV6-5 to TRBJ2-1, with 9 nucleotides matching TRBD2. CDR3 length: 15 amino acids. Germline V CDR1 and CDR2: MNHEY, SVGAGI. The V and J ends lost 0 bases and 5 bases, in that order; junction bases with no gene match: 2. The DNA for the CDR3 is TGTGCCAGCAGTTACTCAGCGGGGGGACACAATGAGCAGTTCTTC. Amino acids: CASSYSAGGHNEQFF.

The chain couples TRBV28 to TRBJ2-2, with 11 positions matching TRBD1. The CDR3 spans 17 residues. After removal of 7 bases from V and 6 bases from J, the junction contained 13 bases not matched to a gene. Germline V gives CDR1 MDHEN, CDR2 SYDVKM. CDR3 residues: CASISRRDRGVSGELFF. CDR3 DNA: TGTGCCAGCATCTCGAGGCGGGACAGGGGGGTCTCCGGGGAGCTGTTTTTT.

This chain connects TRBV19 to TRBJ2-5; D perhaps matches TRBD1 (6 bases). Germline-derived CDR1 and CDR2 are LNHDA and SQIVND (reference sequence). This CDR3 has 13 residues. With 3 bases removed from V and 4 bases from J, the gap between germline ends came to 9 bases. The CDR3 here is CASSIHRVETQYF. CDR3 DNA sequence: TGTGCCAGTAGTATCCACAGGGTAGAGACCCAGTACTTC.

The rearrangement links TRBV30 to TRBJ2-1; 10 bases fit TRBD2. Trimming cost V 4 bases and J 2 bases; bases outside gene matches: 5. Germline V lookup: CDR1 GTSNPN, CDR2 SVGIG (reference sequence). The CDR3 sequence is 15 residues long. The CDR3, as DNA: TGTGCCTGGACCCTAGCGGGAGTTACCTACAATGAGCAGTTCTTC. Protein: CAWTLAGVTYNEQFF.

In this sample, this clone turned up a few times. The CDR3 loop is CASSSPTSGSFLLYNEQFF. CDR3 bases: TGTGCCAGCAGTTCTCCTACTAGCGGGAGTTTCTTGCTGTACAATGAGCAGTTCTTC. The chain joins TRBV6-2 or TRBV6-3 to TRBJ2-1, with TRBD2 matching over 11 bases. V lost 4 bases, J lost 4 bases, and 15 bases stayed unmatched. In germline, CDR1 is MNHEY, CDR2 SVGEGT. The CDR3 is 19 residues long.

Points on this clone: At one end the junction does not follow the germline gene, possibly because of a read error. This sequence joins TRBV10-3 and TRBJ2-7, with 9 bases identical to TRBD2. This CDR3 has 16 residues. CDR1 is ENHRY and CDR2 is SYGVKD in the germline V gene. The CDR3 nucleotides read TGTGCCACCAGTGGGGCCGCGGCTAGCGGGAACTACGAGCAGTACTTC. Amino acid sequence: CATSGAAASGNYEQYF.

The chain recombines TRBV19 with TRBJ1-5; maybe TRBD1 (5 bases). CDR3 length: 14 residues. The ends were cut back, 9 bases at V and 3 bases at J, with 15 bases in the middle. The V gene's germline CDR1 is LNHDA and CDR2 SQIVND (reference sequence). DNA for the CDR3: TGTGCCAGCGACGCAGGGCCGTTCAATCAGCCCCAGCATTTT. This encodes CASDAGPFNQPQHF.

The chain carries TRBV2 and TRBJ2-5; no clear D gene. This CDR3 has 12 residues. Trimming left V 5 bases short and J 5 bases short, with 9 bases between. Germline V gene lookup returns CDR1 SNHLY and CDR2 FYNNEI. The CDR3 nucleotides read TGTGCCAGCAGTCCCTTTCGGGAGACCCAGTACTTC. This encodes CASSPFRETQYF.

This clone was detected once. J is TRBJ1-2 and V is TRBV7-8; no firm D call. The ends were cut back, 2 bases at V and 8 bases at J, with 9 bases in the middle. The CDR3 sequence is 12 residues long. Germline CDR1 is SGHVS and CDR2 is FQNEAQ. In DNA form, the CDR3 reads TGTGCCAGCAGCTTATACAATAGCGGCTACACCTTC. Amino acid sequence: CASSLYNSGYTF.

The rearrangement uses TRBV28 and TRBJ2-7, with TRBD2 as a possible D gene (6 bases). Per the germline V gene, CDR1 is MDHEN and CDR2 is SYDVKM. Between the trimmed V and J ends, which lost 7 bases and 2 bases, there was a span of 9 bases. The CDR3 contains 12 residues. Written as DNA, the CDR3 is TGTGCCAGCACTGGACTACCCTACGAGCAGTACTTC. Its protein product is CASTGLPYEQYF. The full variable domain, its missing parts supplied by reference TRBV28 and TRBJ2-7, is DVKVTQSSRYLVKRTGEKVFLECVQDMDHENMFWYRQDPGLGLRLIYFSYDVKMKEKGDIPEGYSVSREKKERFSLILESASTNQTSMYLCASTGLPYEQYFGPGTRLTVT.

The DNA for the CDR3 is TGTGCCAGCAGCCAAAAGGAGAGAGGCAGACGATCACCCCTCCACTTT. Translation gives CASSQKERGRRSPLHF. The chain uses TRBV3-1 (or the pseudogene TRBV3-2) and TRBJ1-6; the D is unclear. This CDR3 contains 16 residues. With 2 bases removed from V and 10 bases from J, the gap between germline ends came to 18 bases. Germline assignment: CDR1 LGHDT and CDR2 YNNKEL (reference sequence).

The V and J genes are TRBV7-2 and TRBJ2-7, with 14 bases matching TRBD2. CDR1 and CDR2 from the germline V gene are SGHTA and FQGNSA. Trimming cost V 5 bases and J 3 bases; bases outside gene matches: 12. The CDR3 is 18 amino acids. CDR3 in amino acids: CASSPRTSGRQVGYEQYF. CDR3 DNA: TGTGCCAGCAGCCCTCGGACTAGCGGGAGGCAGGTTGGCTACGAGCAGTACTTC.

The chain links TRBV5-1 to TRBJ2-3; TRBD1 agrees at 9 bases. Germline V gene data show CDR1 as SGHRS and CDR2 as YFSETQ. Losses at the gene ends were 4 bases for V and 2 bases for J; bases not matched to a gene: 5. The CDR3 has 15 residues. The CDR3 loop is CASSGRDRVTDTQYF. DNA of the CDR3: TGCGCCAGCAGCGGCCGGGACAGGGTCACAGATACGCAGTATTTT.

The gene calls are TRBV19 and TRBJ1-5; 8 nucleotides match TRBD1. V was pared by 3 bases and J by 1 base, with 11 bases of the junction left unmatched. This CDR3 comprises 18 residues. Germline V lookup: CDR1 LNHDA, CDR2 SQIVND (reference sequence). The CDR3 loop reads CASSMERPGGTSNQPQHF. The DNA of the CDR3 is TGTGCCAGTAGTATGGAGCGGCCAGGGGGCACGAGCAATCAGCCCCAGCATTTT.

This clone has only one observation. The chain joins TRBV7-3 to TRBJ1-1; D is unresolved. Trimming removed 2 bases from V and 0 bases from J, with 10 bases in between. Germline CDR1 and CDR2: SGHTA and FQGTGA. The CDR3 length is 15 residues. CDR3 nucleotides: TGTGCCAGCAGCTTAGGAAACAGCATGAACACTGAAGCTTTCTTT. This encodes CASSLGNSMNTEAFF.

As regards this clone: The sample carries other DNA sequences with the same CDR3. The chain links TRBV5-1 to TRBJ2-7; D is uncertain. CDR3 length equals 12 residues. Germline CDR1 is SGHRS and CDR2 is YFSETQ. Deletions cut 0 bases from V and 2 bases from J, with 3 bases between. This chain's CDR3 is CASSLDTYEQYF. The CDR3 nucleotides are TGCGCCAGCAGCTTGGACACCTACGAGCAGTACTTC.

The chain links TRBV4-3 to TRBJ1-6; TRBD1 matches at 8 bases. The V and J ends lost 5 bases and 7 bases, in that order; junction bases with no gene match: 7. CDR1 LGHNA and CDR2 YSLEER come from the germline V gene. This CDR3 is built from 15 residues. CDR3 in DNA: TGCGCCAGCAGCTCAGACAGGGGAAACAATTCACCCCTCCACTTT. This gives the protein CASSSDRGNNSPLHF.

This chain joins TRBV6-5 and TRBJ1-3; 7 positions agree with TRBD1. This CDR3 spans 13 amino acids. After removal of 6 bases from V and 6 bases from J, the junction contained 5 bases not matched to a gene. Germline V gene data show CDR1 as MNHEY and CDR2 as SVGAGI. The CDR3 DNA sequence: TGTGCCAGCAGCGTGGACAGGCTAAACACCATATATTTT. Its translation is CASSVDRLNTIYF.

The chain combines TRBV10-3 with TRBJ2-3; TRBD2 agrees at 12 bases. J lost 3 bases, V lost 4 bases, and 5 bases had no gene match. The CDR3 covers 16 residues. Per the germline V gene, CDR1 is ENHRY and CDR2 is SYGVKD. CDR3 amino acids: CAISGGLAGGTDTQYF. CDR3 nucleotide sequence: TGTGCCATCAGTGGAGGGCTAGCGGGGGGGACAGATACGCAGTATTTT.

The chain's CDR3 is CASGGDTATNEKLFF. CDR3 DNA: TGTGCCAGCGGTGGGGACACCGCAACTAATGAAAAACTGTTTTTT. This chain joins TRBV28 and TRBJ1-4, with D tentatively TRBD1 (6 bases). Trimming removed 8 bases from V and 0 bases from J, with 13 bases in between. Germline CDR1 and CDR2: MDHEN and SYDVKM. The CDR3 length is 15 residues. Filled out from reference TRBV28 and TRBJ1-4, the complete variable domain reads DVKVTQSSRYLVKRTGEKVFLECVQDMDHENMFWYRQDPGLGLRLIYFSYDVKMKEKGDIPEGYSVSREKKERFSLILESASTNQTSMYLCASGGDTATNEKLFFGSGTQLSVL.

This clone was recorded a few times. The J gene is TRBJ1-6, the V gene TRBV25-1, with D maybe TRBD1 (6 bases). The CDR3 length is 14 residues. Between the trimmed V and J ends, which lost 8 bases and 6 bases, there was a span of 14 bases. CDR1 is MGHDK, CDR2 SYGVNS, per germline. The CDR3 region is CASSYRQVNSPLHF. DNA of the CDR3: TGTGCCAGCTCCTATAGACAGGTTAATTCACCCCTCCACTTT.

The chain joins TRBV27 to TRBJ1-2; TRBD1 is a possible D gene (6 bases). The germline V and J ends were trimmed by 4 bases and 4 bases, with 10 bases remaining between them. The CDR3 sequence is 13 residues long. Germline CDR1 reads MNHEY; CDR2 reads SMNVEV (reference sequence). The CDR3 coding sequence is TGTGCCAGCAGTTCCACAGGGACCTATGGCTACACCTTC. This encodes CASSSTGTYGYTF.

The rearrangement uses TRBV6-2 or TRBV6-3 and TRBJ2-1, with D possibly matching TRBD1 (6 bases). CDR1 MNHEY and CDR2 SVGEGT come from the germline V gene. This CDR3 region has 15 residues. Trimming shortened V by 0 bases and J by 0 bases, and 6 bases separated the two germline ends. The CDR3 DNA reads as TGTGCCAGCAGTTACTCAGGGGGCTCCTACAATGAGCAGTTCTTC. The encoded protein is CASSYSGGSYNEQFF.

The chain carries TRBV11-3 and TRBJ1-5; 10 bases line up with TRBD1. This CDR3 region has 14 residues. The ends lost 4 bases at V and 7 bases at J; junction bases unmatched: 4. The germline CDR1 and CDR2 sequences are SGHNT and YENEEA. The CDR3 region has the DNA TGTGCCAGCAGCTCAGGACAGGGGGAACAGCCCCAGCATTTT. This sequence encodes CASSSGQGEQPQHF.

The chain uses TRBV6-5 and TRBJ1-1, with D tentatively TRBD1 (6 bases). CDR1 is MNHEY and CDR2 is SVGAGI in the germline V gene. The CDR3 spans 14 residues. Trimming removed 4 bases from V and 3 bases from J, with 12 bases in between. This chain's CDR3 is CASSSTGPHTEAFF. Here the CDR3 DNA reads TGTGCCAGCAGTTCGACAGGTCCGCACACTGAAGCTTTCTTT.

This chain uses TRBV28 with TRBJ1-2, with a tentative D call TRBD1 (6 bases). Trimming shortened V by 6 bases and J by 5 bases, and 10 bases separated the two germline ends. This CDR3 has 12 amino acids. Germline CDR1 reads MDHEN; CDR2 reads SYDVKM. The CDR3 reads CASSRTAYGYTF. In nucleotides, the CDR3 is TGTGCCAGCAGCCGGACAGCGTATGGCTACACCTTC.

The chain uses TRBV6-5 and TRBJ2-1; D is perhaps TRBD2 (6 bases). The CDR3 sequence is 15 residues long. In germline, CDR1 is MNHEY, CDR2 SVGAGI. The germline V and J ends were trimmed by 7 bases and 8 bases, with 21 bases remaining between them. The CDR3 region is CASNRGTQNGDEQFF. DNA of the CDR3: TGTGCCAGCAATCGGGGGACCCAAAATGGCGATGAGCAGTTCTTC.